These 10 T cell receptor beta chains share one sample of origin, sequenced in a study of T cell repertoires in cytomegalovirus infection (dated 2019 in TCRdb). The treatment or condition label here, explained by the study, means: in vitro stimulation with specific CMV peptide epitopes to enrich CMV-specific T cells. The sequencer listed for this sample is Illumina HiSeq 1500. TCRdb trimmed the raw reads at Q25, called clones with MiXCR and kept productive beta chains. Rows are combined by CDR3 protein, so each entry shows the most common genes and DNA. The sample table contains about 310,000 distinct CDR3 sequences; only one count was recorded for about 25% of them. Together, the top ten hold less than 15% of the sample. Antigens for these TCRs are unknown. Source: cultured PBMCs, taken from culture after CMV antigen stimulation. The receptors here all came from a human donor in good health (CMV status not recorded). Some clones in this sample may be carry-over from other donors' samples.

This clonotype was seen at least ten times. The rearrangement uses TRBV7-2 and TRBJ2-6; D not certain. In germline, CDR1 is SGHTA, CDR2 FQGNSA. V lost 1 base to trimming and J lost 3 bases, with 7 bases between them. The CDR3 extends over 15 amino acids. CDR3 sequence: CASSLGALGANVLTF. CDR3 nucleotides: TGTGCCAGCAGCTTAGGGGCCCTTGGGGCCAACGTCCTGACTTTC.

The V gene is TRBV19, the J gene TRBJ1-2, with D perhaps TRBD1 (5 bases). V was shortened by 2 bases and J by 8 bases, with 18 bases between the two germline ends. Germline CDR1 LNHDA, CDR2 SQIVND (reference sequence). The CDR3 is 15 amino acids. CDR3 sequence reads: CASSIFVGDPRGYTF. The CDR3 DNA is TGTGCCAGTAGTATATTCGTCGGGGACCCTCGGGGCTACACCTTC.

This clonotype was detected a few times. The chain joins TRBV4-1 to TRBJ2-1; 7 nucleotides agree with TRBD2. The CDR3 contains 16 residues. V was clipped by 0 bases and J by 4 bases; unmatched bases: 6. Germline CDR1 reads MGHRA; CDR2 reads YSYEKL. The CDR3 loop is CASSQEPGLGYNEQFF. The CDR3 DNA is TGCGCCAGCAGCCAAGAACCCGGACTAGGGTACAATGAGCAGTTCTTC.

Details on this clonotype: The germline gene is not matched at one end of the junction; a read error may be the cause. The chain couples TRBV29-1 to TRBJ2-7, with 14 positions matching TRBD2. Germline CDR1 reads SQVTM; CDR2 reads ANQGSEA. The CDR3 contains 15 residues. CDR3: CSVEGLAGGDHEQYF. CDR3 DNA: TGCAGCGTGGAAGGACTAGCGGGAGGTGACCACGAGCAGTACTTC.

This clonotype was recorded only once. The genes are TRBV19 and TRBJ1-1, with D tentatively TRBD1 (6 bases). Germline CDR1 and CDR2: LNHDA and SQIVND (reference sequence). V was cut by 5 bases and J by 5 bases, with 18 bases left in between. The CDR3 covers 15 residues. Here the CDR3 reads CASSSSDSWGTEAFF. CDR3 coding DNA: TGTGCCAGTAGTTCCTCGGACAGCTGGGGGACTGAAGCTTTCTTT.

At least ten counts were recorded for this clonotype. The chain combines TRBV7-2 with TRBJ2-2, with D possibly TRBD1 on 7 matching bases. The CDR3 contains 17 residues. V lost 0 bases to trimming and J lost 5 bases, with 16 bases between them. The germline gives CDR1 SGHTA, CDR2 FQGNSA. Here the CDR3 DNA reads TGTGCCAGCAGCTTAGCAGGGCCAGGGGGGTGGACCGGGGAGCTGTTTTTT. This translates into CASSLAGPGGWTGELFF. The variable domain in full, with the rest retrieved from reference TRBV7-2 and TRBJ2-2, is GAGVSQSPSNKVTEKGKDVELRCDPISGHTALYWYRQSLGQGLEFLIYFQGNSAPDKSGLPSDRFSAERTGGSVSTLTIQRTQQEDSAVYLCASSLAGPGGWTGELFFGEGSRLTVL.

The V gene is TRBV9, the J gene TRBJ2-1; D perhaps matches TRBD2 (5 bases). V lost 0 bases, J lost 8 bases, and 9 bases lay in between. CDR3 length: 13 residues. The V gene's germline CDR1 is SGDLS and CDR2 YYNGEE. CDR3 in amino acids: CASSVAFGDEQFF. The CDR3 nucleotides are TGTGCCAGCAGCGTAGCCTTCGGGGATGAGCAGTTCTTC.

The chain combines TRBV7-8 with TRBJ2-7; D is uncertain. Germline V gene sequence: CDR1 SGHVS, CDR2 FQNEAQ. Trimming removed 5 bases from V and 1 base from J, with 6 bases in between. The length of the CDR3 is 12 residues. CDR3 in amino acids: CASSPSSYEQYV. As DNA, the CDR3 is TGTGCCAGCAGCCCCAGTTCCTACGAGCAGTACGTC.

CDR3 sequence: CSARDGRFYNEQFF. In DNA form, the CDR3 reads TGCAGTGCTAGAGATGGTCGCTTCTACAATGAGCAGTTCTTC. The chain joins TRBV20-1 to TRBJ2-1; D is unclear. The germline V and J ends were trimmed by 0 bases and 3 bases, with 9 bases remaining between them. The germline V gene has CDR1 DFQATT and CDR2 SNEGSKA (reference sequence). The CDR3 spans 14 residues.

This clonotype was seen at least ten times. The V gene is TRBV6-1, the J gene TRBJ1-1, with 7 bases that match TRBD1. The CDR3 is 12 residues long. Germline V gene lookup returns CDR1 MNHNS and CDR2 SASEGT. V shed 6 bases, J shed 11 bases, and the junction held 9 bases outside the gene matches. This CDR3 reads CASRPTGWFAFF. The CDR3 DNA follows: TGTGCCAGCAGACCGACAGGGTGGTTCGCTTTCTTT.